This T cell receptor beta chain was sequenced for a study of T cells in Graves' hyperthyroidism and ophthalmopathy. Amplified TCR beta CDR3 regions came from RNA transcripts. Initially, a first-round RT-PCR of the TCR CDR3 employed the HTBI primer set. A single record per CDR3 protein comes from TCRdb applying MiXCR to the multiplex PCR reads. The profile covers hundreds of thousands of distinct CDR3 sequences, with roughly 15% appearing a single time and around an eighth taken by the ten largest. This clonotype was recorded many times. Among ophthalmopathy patients, the Clinical Activity Score reached at least 3, the NOSPECS grade reached at least 4, and duration remained under 3 months. Pregnant or lactating patients were excluded, as were those with uncontrolled infection or other autoimmune disease. Germline V gives CDR1 MNHEY, CDR2 SVGAGI. The CDR3 extends over 17 amino acids. V lost 2 bases and J lost 6, with 20 bases in between.

The V call is TRBV6-5, the J call TRBJ2-1, with D possibly being TRBD2 (6 bases). The TCR originated in a woman aged 45 to 65 with Graves' ophthalmopathy. Sequencing was done on a sample of blood. The CDR3 region is CASSYPGGSGVINEQFF. The CDR3 DNA sequence: TGTGCCAGCAGTTACCCCGGTGGATCGGGAGTAATCAATGAGCAGTTCTTC.